The next 23 T cell receptor beta chains were all read from a single sample in a study of cytomegalovirus exposure and HLA in healthy donors. With 60 Vbeta and 13 Jbeta primers, the PCR was carried out. Data came from immunoSEQ multiplex PCR; TCRdb stores just in-frame clones and leaves some out. The sample includes roughly 100,000 clones, 50% to 65% of them seen just once. The sample taken for sequencing was PBMCs. The receptors here all came from a young man in good health and CMV-seropositive.

CDR3: CAWSMGQGASEQFF. The CDR3, as DNA: TGTGCCTGGAGTATGGGACAGGGGGCCAGTGAGCAGTTCTTC. The rearrangement links TRBV30 to TRBJ2-1, with 12 bases that match TRBD1. The germline CDR1 and CDR2 sequences are GTSNPN and SVGIG (reference sequence). The CDR3 contains 14 residues. V gave up 2 bases and J gave up 9 bases; unmatched junction bases: 5.

The J gene is TRBJ2-2, the V gene TRBV7-2; 10 bases map to TRBD2. The CDR3 has 19 residues. The V and J ends lost 2 bases and 2 bases, in that order; junction bases with no gene match: 11. Germline-derived CDR1 and CDR2 are SGHTA and FQGNSA. The CDR3 reads CASSLFFLRTSGNTGELFF. In nucleotides, the CDR3 is TGTGCCAGCAGCTTATTTTTTTTACGGACTAGCGGAAACACCGGGGAGCTGTTTTTT.

The chain uses TRBV27 and TRBJ2-3; D unclear. The CDR3 spans 13 residues. Trimming left V 6 bases short and J 0 bases short, with 7 bases between. The germline CDR1 and CDR2 sequences are MNHEY and SMNVEV (reference sequence). CDR3 sequence reads: CASRLLSTDTQYF. The CDR3 DNA follows: TGTGCCAGCAGACTCCTCAGCACAGATACGCAGTATTTT.

A few counts support this clone. The chain is built from TRBV4-1 and TRBJ1-6; D uncertain. Trimming took off 2 bases at V and 7 bases at J, with 3 bases between the two ends. Germline V lookup: CDR1 MGHRA, CDR2 YSYEKL. This CDR3 region has 12 residues. The CDR3 loop reads CASSQQNSPLHF. As DNA, the CDR3 is TGCGCCAGCAGCCAACAGAATTCACCCCTCCACTTT.

This chain links TRBV7-9 with TRBJ2-3, with 9 bases that match TRBD1. In germline, CDR1 is SEHNR, CDR2 FQNEAQ (reference sequence). This CDR3 is 14 amino acids long. Losses at the gene ends were 5 bases for V and 3 bases for J; bases not matched to a gene: 3. The CDR3 loop is CASSRGQGTDTQYF. The CDR3 bases are TGTGCCAGCAGCAGGGGACAGGGAACAGATACGCAGTATTTT.

The chain has TRBV5-1 and TRBJ2-3; 8 positions agree with TRBD2. The CDR3 length is 15 residues. J was trimmed by 6 bases and V by 5 bases; bases with no gene match: 11. CDR1 and CDR2 from the germline V gene are SGHRS and YFSETQ. CDR3 sequence reads: CASSRTGGALDTQYF. The CDR3 nucleotides read TGCGCCAGCAGTAGAACGGGGGGGGCCCTGGATACGCAGTATTTT.

The CDR3 loop reads CASSSRDSWRKEKLFF. The CDR3, as DNA: TGTGCCAGTAGTAGCCGGGACAGCTGGCGGAAGGAAAAACTGTTTTTT. The chain combines TRBV19 with TRBJ1-4, with 7 nucleotides matching TRBD1. The ends lost 4 bases at V and 8 bases at J; junction bases unmatched: 13. The CDR3 sequence is 16 residues long. Germline V gene lookup returns CDR1 LNHDA and CDR2 SQIVND (reference sequence).

The genes are TRBV7-9 and TRBJ1-6; 7 bases are shared with TRBD1. V was clipped by 1 base and J by 8 bases; unmatched bases: 5. Germline V gene lookup returns CDR1 SEHNR and CDR2 FQNEAQ (reference sequence). The CDR3 has 15 amino acids. The CDR3 DNA sequence: TGTGCCAGCAGCTTAGGGGGGACAGCCTATTCACCCCTCCACTTT. It specifies CASSLGGTAYSPLHF.

The V call is TRBV29-1, the J call TRBJ2-7; 9 nucleotides agree with TRBD1. CDR3 size: 14 residues. The V gene's germline CDR1 is SQVTM and CDR2 ANQGSEA. V lost 1 base and J lost 3; bases outside the gene matches: 4. The CDR3 nucleotides read TGCAGCGTTGAAGTCCGGGACAGGGACTACGAGCAGTACTTC. This encodes CSVEVRDRDYEQYF.

The chain recombines TRBV6-1 with TRBJ1-1, with a weak D call TRBD1 (6 bases). CDR1 is MNHNS and CDR2 is SASEGT in the germline V gene. There are 15 residues in the CDR3. V lost 8 bases and J 0 bases, leaving 16 bases between the germline ends. Here the CDR3 DNA reads TGTGCCAGCTTTAAGGGGGACCTGATGAACACTGAAGCTTTCTTT. It yields the protein CASFKGDLMNTEAFF.

The chain has TRBV15 and TRBJ1-5, with a possible D match to TRBD1 (5 bases). Trimming stripped 6 bases from V and 0 bases from J, with 6 bases between. The CDR3 extends over 13 amino acids. Germline V CDR1 and CDR2: LNHNV, YYDKDF (reference sequence). CDR3 protein: CATRDISNQPQHF. The CDR3 DNA reads TGTGCCACCAGGGACATTAGCAATCAGCCCCAGCATTTT.

With regard to this clone: At one of its ends the junction is not consistent with the germline gene, which may arise from a read error. This chain links TRBV9 with TRBJ2-5; 9 bases are a match to TRBD2. There are 16 residues in the CDR3. The germline CDR1 and CDR2 sequences are SGDLS and YYNGEE. The CDR3 region is CANSAGLARESETQYF. For the CDR3, the DNA is TGTGCCAACAGCGCCGGACTAGCGAGGGAATCTGAGACCCAGTACTTC.

The chain couples TRBV6-1 to TRBJ2-5, with 14 bases that match TRBD2. Germline V gives CDR1 MNHNS, CDR2 SASEGT. V lost 8 bases and J lost 3; bases outside the gene matches: 2. The CDR3 loop spans 14 amino acids. The CDR3 nucleotides are TGTGCCAGCGGGGGACTAGCGGGGGAAGAGACCCAGTACTTC. Translated: CASGGLAGEETQYF.

This clone was detected only once. V gene TRBV19 combines with J gene TRBJ2-2, with D tentatively TRBD2 (7 bases). Trimming left V 11 bases short and J 3 bases short, with 25 bases between. CDR3 size: 17 residues. Germline CDR1 LNHDA, CDR2 SQIVND (reference sequence). CDR3 region: CAVREGGAMGDTGELFF. The CDR3 nucleotides are TGTGCCGTCCGTGAGGGGGGGGCGATGGGGGACACCGGGGAGCTGTTTTTT.

The chain combines TRBV16 with TRBJ2-1, with 7 nucleotides matching TRBD2. Germline V gives CDR1 KGHSY, CDR2 FQNENV. CDR3 length: 15 amino acids. The V gene end was trimmed by 2 bases and the J gene end by 4 bases; junction bases not matched to a gene: 5. DNA for the CDR3: TGTGCCAGCAGCCAAGCTAGCGGCAATTACAATGAGCAGTTCTTC. Residues: CASSQASGNYNEQFF.

The chain has TRBV19 and TRBJ1-1; no definite D call. From germline, CDR1 is LNHDA and CDR2 SQIVND (reference sequence). Trimming shortened V by 7 bases and J by 1 base, and 10 bases separated the two germline ends. The CDR3 runs 13 residues. CDR3 residues: CASKKRQNTEAFF. CDR3 sequence (DNA): TGTGCCAGTAAGAAAAGACAGAACACTGAAGCTTTCTTT. The entire variable domain, with the rest obtained from reference TRBV19 and TRBJ1-1, is as follows: DGGITQSPKYLFRKEGQNVTLSCEQNLNHDAMYWYRQDPGQGLRLIYYSQIVNDFQKGDIAEGYSVSREKKESFPLTVTSAQKNPTAFYLCASKKRQNTEAFFGQGTRLTVV.

This CDR3 is CASSSGGETQYF. CDR3 coding DNA: TGCGCCAGCAGCTCCGGGGGAGAGACCCAGTACTTC. The genes are TRBV5-1 and TRBJ2-5; maybe TRBD2 (6 bases). CDR3 length: 12 amino acids. Trimming took off 3 bases at V and 4 bases at J, with 7 bases between the two ends. Germline values: CDR1 SGHRS, CDR2 YFSETQ.

J is TRBJ1-2 and V is TRBV5-1, with D perhaps TRBD1 (5 bases). V gave up 4 bases and J gave up 6 bases, with 19 bases separating them. CDR1 is SGHRS and CDR2 is YFSETQ in the germline V gene. This CDR3 spans 15 amino acids. CDR3 nucleotides: TGCGCCAGCAGCCGCGAAGGGGCGGTCGGCAATGGCTACACCTTC. Protein product: CASSREGAVGNGYTF.

The rearrangement uses TRBV7-9 and TRBJ2-1, with TRBD1 matching 7 bases. V trimming: 5 bases; J trimming: 9 bases; junction bases outside the gene matches: 7. This CDR3 is built from 13 residues. Germline V gene data show CDR1 as SEHNR and CDR2 as FQNEAQ (reference sequence). The CDR3 protein is CASSVQGISEQFF. DNA of the CDR3: TGTGCCAGCAGCGTACAGGGGATAAGTGAGCAGTTCTTC.

V is TRBV2 and J is TRBJ2-1, with TRBD2 identical over 12 bases. This CDR3 region has 16 residues. Germline assignment: CDR1 SNHLY and CDR2 FYNNEI. J lost 5 bases, V lost 5 bases, and 7 bases had no gene match. Here the CDR3 DNA reads TGTGCCAGCAGTTCCACCAGACTAGCGGGGGACAATGAGCAGTTCTTC. Its translation is CASSSTRLAGDNEQFF. Looking up the rest from reference TRBV2 and TRBJ2-1 gives the full variable domain: EPEVTQTPSHQVTQMGQEVILRCVPISNHLYFYWYRQILGQKVEFLVSFYNNEISEKSEIFDDQFSVERPDGSNFTLKIRSTKLEDSAMYFCASSSTRLAGDNEQFFGPGTRLTVL.

The chain uses TRBV28 and TRBJ2-3, with 14 nucleotides matching TRBD2. The CDR3 covers 17 residues. The V and J ends lost 5 bases and 4 bases, in that order; junction bases with no gene match: 8. The germline V gene has CDR1 MDHEN and CDR2 SYDVKM. CDR3 amino acids: CASSPLTSGGEADTQYF. The CDR3 DNA is TGTGCCAGCAGTCCCCTGACTAGCGGGGGGGAGGCAGATACGCAGTATTTT.

V and J are TRBV13 and TRBJ2-5; TRBD2 agrees at 9 bases. CDR3 length: 15 amino acids. Trimming removed 5 bases from V and 1 base from J; junction bases left unmatched: 5. Per the germline V gene, CDR1 is PRHDT and CDR2 is FYEKMQ (reference sequence). The CDR3 bases are TGTGCCAGCAGCCGTCGAGCGGGGGGCCAAGAGACCCAGTACTTC. Protein: CASSRRAGGQETQYF.

This clone was seen only a few times. The chain has TRBV28 and TRBJ2-3; D perhaps matches TRBD1 (6 bases). This CDR3 region has 14 residues. V lost 6 bases and J lost 4, with 14 bases in between. Germline CDR1 reads MDHEN; CDR2 reads SYDVKM. CDR3 coding DNA: TGTGCCAGCAGCCCGCCAGGGGTCCCAGATACGCAGTATTTT. Translation: CASSPPGVPDTQYF.